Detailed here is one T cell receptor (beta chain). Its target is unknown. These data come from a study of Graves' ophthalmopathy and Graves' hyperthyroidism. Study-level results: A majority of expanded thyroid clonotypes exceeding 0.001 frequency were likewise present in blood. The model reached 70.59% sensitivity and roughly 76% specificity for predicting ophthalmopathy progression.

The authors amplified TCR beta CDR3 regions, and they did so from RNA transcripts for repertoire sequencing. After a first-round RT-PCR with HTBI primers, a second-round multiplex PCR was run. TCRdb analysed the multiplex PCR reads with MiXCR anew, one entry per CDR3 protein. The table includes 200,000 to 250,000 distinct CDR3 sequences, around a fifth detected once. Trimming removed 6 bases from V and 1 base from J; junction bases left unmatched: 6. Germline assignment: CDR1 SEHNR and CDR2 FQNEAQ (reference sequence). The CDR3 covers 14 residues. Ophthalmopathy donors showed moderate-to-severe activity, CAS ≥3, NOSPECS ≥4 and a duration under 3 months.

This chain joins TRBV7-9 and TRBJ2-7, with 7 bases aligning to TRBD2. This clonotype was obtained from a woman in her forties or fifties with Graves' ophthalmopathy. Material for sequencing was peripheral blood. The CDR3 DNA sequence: TGTGCCAGCAGGGCTAGCGGAATTTCCTACGAGCAGTACTTC. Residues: CASRASGISYEQYF. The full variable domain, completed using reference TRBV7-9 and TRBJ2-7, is DTGVSQNPRHKITKRGQNVTFRCDPISEHNRLYWYRQTLGQGPEFLTYFQNEAQLEKSRLLSDRFSAERPKGSFSTLEIQRTEQGDSAMYLCASRASGISYEQYFGPGTRLTVT.